The 5 T cell receptor beta chains reported below all come from one sample, sequenced in a study of shared clonotypes between healthy human individuals. Generated by immunoSEQ multiplex PCR, the TCRdb table keeps only in-frame clones and is missing some. Among over 2 million clones, 85% to 95% were seen once, and the ten largest hold around 0.4%. Input material: naive CD4+ T cells from PBMCs. The subset is: CD45RA+ positively selected. Receptors originate from a man in his late teens or twenties in good health. Some clones in this sample may be carry-over from other donors' samples.

The chain links TRBV14 to TRBJ2-1; D may correspond to TRBD1 or TRBD2 (5 bases each). CDR3 size: 12 residues. Germline CDR1 SGHDN, CDR2 FVKESK. Trimming removed 4 bases from V and 15 bases from J, with 16 bases in between. The CDR3 nucleotides are TGTGCCAGCAGCCCGACCCCGGGACGGCTGTTCTTC. It codes for CASSPTPGRLFF.

In DNA, the CDR3 is TGTGCCAGCAGTTCCCGGACCCTGGGGACCGGGGAGCTGTTTTTT. It translates to CASSSRTLGTGELFF. The rearrangement links TRBV27 to TRBJ2-2; D not resolved. CDR3 size: 15 residues. Germline V gene sequence: CDR1 MNHEY, CDR2 SMNVEV (reference sequence). V lost 4 bases and J 5 bases, leaving 14 bases between the germline ends.

Worth noting for this clone: Different DNA sequences within this sample yield the same CDR3. In DNA form, the CDR3 reads TGTGCCAGCAGCTTGAGCCCCCTCTACGAGCAGTACTTC. It codes for CASSLSPLYEQYF. V gene TRBV5-4 combines with J gene TRBJ2-7; D unresolved. Deletions cut 1 base from V and 3 bases from J, with 8 bases between. The CDR3 totals 13 residues. The germline gives CDR1 SGHNT, CDR2 YYREEE (reference sequence).

The chain carries TRBV7-2 and TRBJ2-3, with 8 bases identical to TRBD2. This CDR3 spans 16 amino acids. J was trimmed by 0 bases and V by 3 bases; bases with no gene match: 5. CDR1 and CDR2 from the germline V gene are SGHTA and FQGNSA. The DNA for the CDR3 is TGTGCCAGCAGCTTCGGGACTAGTGCTAGCACAGATACGCAGTATTTT. Its translation: CASSFGTSASTDTQYF.

The V and J genes are TRBV4-1 and TRBJ2-2, with D unclear. The germline V gene encodes CDR1 MGHRA and CDR2 YSYEKL. Trimming took 1 base from V and 10 from J, leaving 7 bases between them. CDR3 length: 12 amino acids. CDR3 DNA: TGCGCCAGCAGCCAAGTGCCAGAGGAGCTGTTTTTT. It is translated as CASSQVPEELFF.